What follows are 15 T cell receptor beta chains derived from one specimen sequenced in a study of patients and donors after allogeneic stem cell transplantation. In TCRdb, the RT-PCR reads were re-called with MiXCR into one record per CDR3 protein. Of about 410,000 distinct CDR3 sequences detected, roughly 16% appear once; the ten largest clones hold 6% to 8%. Material: blood, either unsorted or a sorted T cell fraction (not recorded which). These receptors were collected from a human donor who was either an allogeneic HSCT recipient or a stem cell or donor lymphocyte infusion donor (not recorded which). It is not recorded whose cells these are; they may come from a transplant donor.

The chain uses TRBV25-1 and TRBJ2-2, with D maybe TRBD1 (6 bases). This CDR3 contains 16 residues. V lost 2 bases, J lost 1 base, and 11 bases lay in between. CDR1 and CDR2 (germline): MGHDK, SYGVNS. CDR3 loop: CASSEPGTKNTGELFF. CDR3 coding DNA: TGTGCCAGCAGTGAACCAGGGACAAAGAACACCGGGGAGCTGTTTTTT.

This chain links TRBV20-1 with TRBJ1-3; D ambiguous. The CDR3 loop spans 15 amino acids. The V end lost 3 bases, the J end lost 8 bases, and 20 bases lay between the germline ends. Germline assignment: CDR1 DFQATT and CDR2 SNEGSKA (reference sequence). The CDR3 region is CSASPDSGLFYTIYF. Here the CDR3 DNA reads TGCAGTGCTAGTCCCGACTCGGGGTTGTTTTACACCATATATTTT.

This clonotype was picked up many times. The chain is built from TRBV20-1 and TRBJ2-7; 10 bases agree with TRBD2. The CDR3 covers 16 residues. The V gene end was trimmed by 2 bases and the J gene end by 2 bases; junction bases not matched to a gene: 9. The V gene's germline CDR1 is DFQATT and CDR2 SNEGSKA (reference sequence). CDR3 sequence (DNA): TGCAGTGCTAGATCCTTTAGCGGGGGGTTCCCCTACGAGCAGTACTTC. This translates into CSARSFSGGFPYEQYF.

J is TRBJ2-7 and V is TRBV7-9, with 8 bases aligning to TRBD2. The CDR3 contains 16 residues. V lost 5 bases and J lost 4; bases outside the gene matches: 13. CDR1 and CDR2 from the germline V gene are SEHNR and FQNEAQ (reference sequence). CDR3 coding DNA: TGTGCCAGCAGCCCCGCCCCCGGGACTAGTAAATACGAGCAGTACTTC. Amino acid sequence: CASSPAPGTSKYEQYF.

This clonotype was seen a few times. The chain joins TRBV20-1 to TRBJ2-6; TRBD1 might be the D (5 bases). With 3 bases removed from V and 2 bases from J, the gap between germline ends came to 11 bases. Germline V gene lookup returns CDR1 DFQATT and CDR2 SNEGSKA (reference sequence). The CDR3 contains 15 residues. The DNA for the CDR3 is TGCAGTGCTAGCCAGGGAAAGGCTGGGGCCAACGTCCTGACTTTC. This translates into CSASQGKAGANVLTF.

The V gene is TRBV2, the J gene TRBJ2-1, with TRBD1 matching 9 bases. Germline CDR1 reads SNHLY; CDR2 reads FYNNEI. The CDR3 sequence is 15 residues long. The V and J ends lost 5 bases and 8 bases, in that order; junction bases with no gene match: 10. The CDR3 bases are TGTGCCAGCAGTCACCGGGACAGGGCCTCCCATGAGCAGTTCTTC. This codes for CASSHRDRASHEQFF.

V and J are TRBV9 and TRBJ2-5; D is possibly TRBD1 or TRBD2 (5 bases each). The V end was cut by 0 bases, the J end by 6 bases, with 9 bases between. Germline assignment: CDR1 SGDLS and CDR2 YYNGEE. The length of the CDR3 is 13 residues. The chain's CDR3 is CASSVAQGQTQYF. The CDR3 DNA reads TGTGCCAGCAGCGTAGCTCAGGGACAGACCCAGTACTTC.

This clonotype was found a few times. This rearrangement joins TRBV5-1 to TRBJ2-7, with D perhaps TRBD2 (6 bases). Germline V CDR1 and CDR2: SGHRS, YFSETQ. V gave up 0 bases and J gave up 0 bases, with 13 bases separating them. The CDR3 has 16 residues. This chain's CDR3 is CASSLVRDSSSYEQYF. CDR3 coding DNA: TGCGCCAGCAGCTTGGTCCGGGACTCCAGCTCCTACGAGCAGTACTTC.

This clonotype was seen only a few times. This chain links TRBV29-1 with TRBJ2-3; a possible D gene is TRBD1 (5 bases). The germline gives CDR1 SQVTM, CDR2 ANQGSEA. The length of the CDR3 is 13 residues. V dropped 3 bases and J dropped 4 bases, with 11 bases sitting between them. The CDR3: CSVEPAGPDTQYF. The CDR3 DNA reads as TGCAGCGTTGAGCCCGCAGGGCCAGATACGCAGTATTTT.

This clonotype was counted many times. The rearrangement links TRBV12-3 or TRBV12-4 to TRBJ2-1; a weak D match, TRBD1 (6 bases). The V and J ends lost 2 bases and 4 bases respectively, with 9 bases between them. The CDR3 is 14 residues long. The CDR3 spells CASSLPGQYNEQFF. The CDR3 DNA reads TGTGCCAGCAGTTTACCCGGACAGTACAATGAGCAGTTCTTC.

This chain links TRBV20-1 with TRBJ1-2, with 12 bases that match TRBD1. CDR3 length equals 13 residues. V shed 6 bases, J shed 8 bases, and the junction held 7 bases outside the gene matches. Germline V CDR1 and CDR2: DFQATT, SNEGSKA (reference sequence). In DNA, the CDR3 is TGCAGTGCACCGGGACAGGGGGCGCAGGGCTACACCTTC. Its protein is CSAPGQGAQGYTF.

This chain joins TRBV4-1 and TRBJ1-5; TRBD1 aligns across 9 bases. The ends lost 3 bases at V and 5 bases at J; junction bases unmatched: 5. The CDR3 has 15 residues. Germline V gene sequence: CDR1 MGHRA, CDR2 YSYEKL. For the CDR3, the DNA is TGCGCCAGCAGCCATGGAACAGGGGGCTATCAGCCCCAGCATTTT. It codes for CASSHGTGGYQPQHF.

Only a few counts were recorded for this clonotype. The chain joins TRBV7-9 to TRBJ2-3; the D is unclear. V lost 4 bases and J 5 bases, leaving 10 bases between the germline ends. This CDR3 contains 13 residues. Germline V lookup: CDR1 SEHNR, CDR2 FQNEAQ (reference sequence). DNA for the CDR3: TGTGCCAGCAGCTCCCTGTCGGGAGATACGCAGTATTTT. Amino acid sequence: CASSSLSGDTQYF.

This clonotype has more than one count but fewer than ten. The rearrangement joins TRBV9 to TRBJ1-2, with D maybe TRBD1 (6 bases). Germline V gene lookup returns CDR1 SGDLS and CDR2 YYNGEE. Trimming removed 2 bases from V and 4 bases from J, with 18 bases in between. This CDR3 contains 16 residues. Here the CDR3 reads CASSVRPGGPPYGYTF. CDR3 in DNA: TGTGCCAGCAGCGTGAGGCCCGGGGGCCCCCCCTATGGCTACACCTTC.

This chain links TRBV6-5 with TRBJ1-1, with D unresolved. Germline CDR1 is MNHEY and CDR2 is SVGAGI. The CDR3 totals 15 residues. The germline V and J ends were trimmed by 2 bases and 6 bases, with 16 bases remaining between them. DNA for the CDR3: TGTGCCAGCAGTTACACCCGGACGGCGAAGGCTGAAGCTTTCTTT. As protein: CASSYTRTAKAEAFF.